This T cell receptor (beta chain) was captured in a study of STAT5B mutations in CD4+ large granular lymphocyte leukemia. Worth noting for this clone: What it recognizes is unknown.

With V trimmed by 1 base and J by 8 bases, 8 bases remained unmatched. CDR3 length equals 15 residues. The V gene's germline CDR1 is SGHDN and CDR2 FVKESK. Findings and caveats of the study: Roughly 27% of private leukemic clonotypes occurred rarely in other patients' non-leukemic repertoires. CD4-sorted patient repertoires seemed more clonal than healthy CD4+ repertoires.

Authors' data handling: Lowest detectable productive clonotype frequency was 2.59 x 10-5. The data were produced by immunoSEQ multiplex PCR, yet TCRdb's version contains in-frame clones alone and is incomplete. The V and J calls and clone size were taken over from that table, and D and trimming were inferred from the DNA. This table has roughly 1,500 clones, 80% appearing once. The clonotype comes from a man between 65 and 85 years old with CD4+ T-cell large granular lymphocyte leukemia. The chain links TRBV14 to TRBJ1-2, with 9 bases matching TRBD1. Sequences were obtained from PBMCs. The CDR3 DNA is TGTGCCAGCAGCCAAGCGGGACAGGGTTGGGGCGGCTACACCTTC. This translates into CASSQAGQGWGGYTF.